This T cell receptor (beta chain) emerged from a study of cytomegalovirus exposure and HLA in healthy donors. General study results and limits: The study found most TCR sequences rare, yet found some public TCRs in many donors.

Note on this clone: The antigen is unknown.

The PCR used 60 Vbeta and 13 Jbeta primers. Only in-frame clones appear in the TCRdb table, and some are missing; sequencing was by immunoSEQ multiplex PCR. This table holds 170,000 or so clones, 70% to 85% found once. V gave up 5 bases and J gave up 4 bases; unmatched junction bases: 5. This CDR3 is 14 amino acids long. Germline CDR1 and CDR2: SEHNR and FQNEAQ (reference sequence). This clonotype was obtained from a woman aged 40 to 50 in good health and CMV-seronegative. The rearrangement joins TRBV7-9 to TRBJ2-1, with 7 bases aligning to TRBD1. Specimen: PBMCs. CDR3 sequence: CASSGGQTYNEQFF. CDR3 in DNA: TGTGCCAGCAGCGGGGGACAGACATACAATGAGCAGTTCTTC. Full variable domain (remainder filled in from reference TRBV7-9 and TRBJ2-1): DTGVSQNPRHKITKRGQNVTFRCDPISEHNRLYWYRQTLGQGPEFLTYFQNEAQLEKSRLLSDRFSAERPKGSFSTLEIQRTEQGDSAMYLCASSGGQTYNEQFFGPGTRLTVL.